The 19 T cell receptor beta chains listed next were all sequenced from one sample in a study of blood T cell repertoires in COVID-19. Generated by immunoSEQ multiplex PCR, the TCRdb table keeps only in-frame clones and is missing some. The sample includes under 45,000 clones, about 87% of them seen just once. Material: peripheral blood. The receptors stem from a man in his forties with COVID-19, enrolled during active disease.

V gene TRBV4-1 combines with J gene TRBJ2-5; tentatively, D is TRBD1 (5 bases). V was clipped by 1 base and J by 1 base, with 7 bases between them. Germline CDR1 reads MGHRA; CDR2 reads YSYEKL. The CDR3 contains 14 residues. Written as DNA, the CDR3 is TGCGCCAGCAGCCAAGGCAGGGCCCAAGAGACCCAGTACTTC. Translating gives CASSQGRAQETQYF.

The chain carries TRBV12-3 or TRBV12-4 and TRBJ1-2, with D hard to call. V lost 7 bases, J lost 6 bases, and 15 bases lay in between. The CDR3 contains 13 residues. CDR3 bases: TGTGCCAGCACCCCGGCGGGGTTCAATGGCTACACCTTC. Its protein product is CASTPAGFNGYTF.

This chain joins TRBV29-1 and TRBJ1-2; 7 nucleotides align to TRBD1. This CDR3 is built from 13 residues. V was pared by 4 bases and J by 2 bases, with 4 bases of the junction left unmatched. CDR1 SQVTM and CDR2 ANQGSEA come from the germline V gene. This CDR3 reads CSVGGTANYGYTF. The DNA of the CDR3 is TGCAGCGTTGGGGGGACAGCGAACTATGGCTACACCTTC.

CDR3 nucleotides: TGTGCCAGCAGTCCCCCGACAGGGGAGGGCTACACCTTC. The encoded protein is CASSPPTGEGYTF. The V call is TRBV12-3 or TRBV12-4, the J call TRBJ1-2; TRBD1 agrees at 8 bases. This CDR3 spans 13 amino acids. The V segment lost 5 bases and the J segment 8 bases; nucleotides outside the gene matches: 7.

The chain is built from TRBV5-1 and TRBJ2-3, with a tentative D call TRBD2 (6 bases). The germline V gene encodes CDR1 SGHRS and CDR2 YFSETQ. This CDR3 is 14 amino acids long. The ends were cut back, 3 bases at V and 5 bases at J, with 13 bases in the middle. The CDR3 reads CASSSGVSGDTQYF. In nucleotides, the CDR3 is TGCGCCAGCAGCTCCGGGGTTAGCGGAGATACGCAGTATTTT.

This chain joins TRBV10-3 and TRBJ1-3; weak D call: TRBD1 (5 bases). CDR1 is ENHRY and CDR2 is SYGVKD in the germline V gene. V lost 6 bases, J lost 2 bases, and 11 bases lay in between. The CDR3 totals 14 residues. In nucleotides, the CDR3 is TGTGCCATCAGAACGGACATGGCTGGAAACACCATATATTTT. Protein product: CAIRTDMAGNTIYF.

The rearrangement uses TRBV6-4 and TRBJ2-5; 11 positions agree with TRBD1. V lost 8 bases, J lost 5 bases, and 22 bases stayed unmatched. Germline-derived CDR1 and CDR2 are MRHNA and SNTAGT. This CDR3 has 19 amino acids. CDR3 sequence: CASFRFWDRGTVRAETQYF. CDR3 bases: TGTGCCAGCTTCCGATTTTGGGACAGGGGGACTGTTAGAGCTGAGACCCAGTACTTC.

J is TRBJ2-7 and V is TRBV28; the match to TRBD2 covers 8 bases. The germline gives CDR1 MDHEN, CDR2 SYDVKM. The V segment lost 2 bases and the J segment 4 bases; nucleotides outside the gene matches: 7. The CDR3 extends over 15 amino acids. The CDR3 DNA sequence: TGTGCCAGCAGTTTAACGGGGGGGCGCATGTACGAGCAGTACTTC. This encodes CASSLTGGRMYEQYF.

V and J are TRBV9 and TRBJ2-1; no definite D call. The CDR3 loop spans 14 amino acids. In germline, CDR1 is SGDLS, CDR2 YYNGEE. Trimming cost V 0 bases and J 7 bases, with 11 bases left between them. In DNA form, the CDR3 reads TGTGCCAGCAGCGTAGGCTCCACGAGGAATGAGCAGTTCTTC. Translated: CASSVGSTRNEQFF.

The chain combines TRBV5-5 with TRBJ2-7, with D perhaps matching TRBD2 (5 bases). Trimming left V 0 bases short and J 0 bases short, with 13 bases between. The CDR3 runs to 16 residues. The germline CDR1 and CDR2 sequences are SGHKS and YYEKEE (reference sequence). In nucleotides, the CDR3 is TGTGCCAGCAGCTTGGGGGCAGCGGCGAGCTCCTACGAGCAGTACTTC. Translated, it gives CASSLGAAASSYEQYF.

The chain joins TRBV19 to TRBJ1-4; a possible D gene is TRBD1 (6 bases). Trimming took off 4 bases at V and 0 bases at J, with 24 bases between the two ends. This CDR3 is built from 20 residues. CDR1 LNHDA and CDR2 SQIVND come from the germline V gene (reference sequence). The CDR3 DNA reads TGTGCCAGTAGTAGGGGGCCTAGACAGAGGAATCACGCAACTAATGAAAAACTGTTTTTT. Protein: CASSRGPRQRNHATNEKLFF.

The chain employs TRBV2 and TRBJ1-4, with a weak D call TRBD1 (5 bases). This CDR3 is 16 amino acids long. Germline CDR1 SNHLY, CDR2 FYNNEI. Trimming took 2 bases from V and 8 from J, leaving 18 bases between them. The DNA of the CDR3 is TGTGCCAGCAGTGAAAATAGGGGCAGCTTGGGGGAAAAACTGTTTTTT. Its protein product is CASSENRGSLGEKLFF.

DNA for the CDR3: TGTGCCAGCAGTCACACAGGGTACGAGCAGTACTTC. As protein: CASSHTGYEQYF. The chain couples TRBV12-3 or TRBV12-4 to TRBJ2-7; D perhaps matches TRBD1 (6 bases). V lost 5 bases and J 4 bases, leaving 9 bases between the germline ends. This CDR3 is built from 12 residues.

This sequence joins TRBV18 and TRBJ2-7; 8 bases align to TRBD2. Looked up from germline, CDR1 is KGHSH and CDR2 is LQKENI. The CDR3 contains 18 residues. V was clipped by 1 base and J by 2 bases; unmatched bases: 13. The CDR3 region is CASSPLRTLGSGTYEQYF. Here the CDR3 DNA reads TGTGCCAGCTCACCACTTCGAACGCTGGGTAGCGGGACCTACGAGCAGTACTTC.

The chain links TRBV11-3 to TRBJ2-7; 10 bases map to TRBD1. CDR1 is SGHNT and CDR2 is YENEEA in the germline V gene. The CDR3 contains 16 residues. After removal of 5 bases from V and 1 base from J, the junction contained 8 bases not matched to a gene. The chain's CDR3 is CASSPATGGLSYEQYF. In nucleotides, the CDR3 is TGTGCCAGCAGCCCCGCGACAGGGGGCCTATCCTACGAGCAGTACTTC.

The rearrangement joins TRBV11-2 to TRBJ2-7; maybe TRBD2 (5 bases). CDR1 and CDR2 from the germline V gene are SGHAT and FQNNGV. CDR3 length: 12 amino acids. The V and J ends lost 4 bases and 4 bases respectively, with 8 bases between them. The CDR3 DNA reads TGTGCCAGCAGCTCCACGGGATACGAGCAGTACTTC. Protein product: CASSSTGYEQYF.

CDR3 nucleotides: TGTGCCAGCAGTTACCCAAGCGGGGGTGGGGCAGATACGCAGTATTTT. Translating gives CASSYPSGGGADTQYF. The V call is TRBV6-6, the J call TRBJ2-3; 8 bases align to TRBD2. V shed 2 bases and J 4 bases; nucleotides not matched to a gene: 8. This CDR3 is 16 amino acids long. Looked up from germline, CDR1 is MNHNY and CDR2 is SVGAGI (reference sequence).

The chain links TRBV28 to TRBJ1-2, with a tentative D call TRBD1 (6 bases). V lost 5 bases, J lost 4 bases, and 14 bases lay in between. The germline CDR1 and CDR2 sequences are MDHEN and SYDVKM. The CDR3 covers 14 residues. CDR3 region: CASSTGQNSYGYTF. In nucleotides, the CDR3 is TGTGCCAGCAGTACAGGGCAAAATTCCTATGGCTACACCTTC.

The gene calls are TRBV27 and TRBJ2-7; 10 positions agree with TRBD2. With 4 bases clipped from V and 3 bases from J, the junction kept 6 bases outside the gene matches. This CDR3 is 15 amino acids long. Germline CDR1 MNHEY, CDR2 SMNVEV (reference sequence). The CDR3 DNA reads TGTGCCAGCAGTTCCCGGACTAGCGGACACTACGAGCAGTACTTC. Its protein product is CASSSRTSGHYEQYF.